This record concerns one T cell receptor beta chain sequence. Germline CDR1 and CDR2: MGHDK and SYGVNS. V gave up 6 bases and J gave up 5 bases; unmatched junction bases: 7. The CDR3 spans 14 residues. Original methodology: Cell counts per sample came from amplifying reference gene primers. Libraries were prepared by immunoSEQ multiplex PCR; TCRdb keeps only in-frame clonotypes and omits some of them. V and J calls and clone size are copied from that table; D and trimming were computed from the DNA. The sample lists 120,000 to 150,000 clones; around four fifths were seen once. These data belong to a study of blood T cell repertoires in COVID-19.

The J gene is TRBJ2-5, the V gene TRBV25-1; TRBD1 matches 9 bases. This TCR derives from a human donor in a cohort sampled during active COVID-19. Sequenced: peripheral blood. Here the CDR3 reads CASSPTGGVETQYF. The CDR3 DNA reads TGTGCCAGCAGCCCTACAGGGGGCGTGGAGACCCAGTACTTC. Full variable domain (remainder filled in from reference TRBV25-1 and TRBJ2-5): EADIYQTPRYLVIGTGKKITLECSQTMGHDKMYWYQQDPGMELHLIHYSYGVNSTEKGDLSSESTVSRIRTEHFPLTLESARPSHTSQYLCASSPTGGVETQYFGPGTRLLVL.